This record looks at one T cell receptor (beta chain) sequence and its context. Ten or more counts support this clone. Its antigen target is currently unknown. Base qualities are not at hand, and no much larger clone is one base apart. This record comes from a study of blood T cell repertoires in COVID-19 (dated by TCRdb to the early 2020s). At the level of the whole study: Collaborator samples came from the United States, Italy and Spain and covered acute and convalescent phases of COVID-19. The samples were drawn from the first 160 participants of the ongoing ImmuneRACE study and from 950 to 1,500 subjects provided by 6 global collaborators. The repertoires were released in a freely available public database intended as a resource for research on the immune response to SARS-CoV-2. Sample metadata almost always included a de-identified subject ID, COVID-19 status, age in years and sex. Where HLA class I and class II types were available, the types were taken from metadata supplied by the sample provider, not from assay-based typing. The material from the prospective study consisted of cDNA or gDNA derived from T cells, B-cell-depleted T cells, or PBMCs. Deeply sampled blood TCRbeta repertoires from subjects exposed to, actively infected with, or recovered from COVID-19 were included in the dataset. Findings and caveats that apply to the study as a whole: Clinical and demographic metadata were provided uncurated, with the amount varying by source and participant.

TCRbeta CDR3 regions were amplified from genomic DNA by means of the immunoSEQ Assay, a bias-controlled multiplex PCR. For the original study's pipeline: The number of nucleated cells in each sample was estimated from the amplification of reference gene primers within the assay. Sequence reads were collapsed and filtered to measure the absolute abundance of every unique TCRbeta CDR3 rearrangement. Productive Simpson clonality was computed per sample as the square root of Simpson's diversity index over productive rearrangements. TCRdb limited this immuneACCESS table to in-frame rearrangements with V and J called. A share of clones is missing; checked studies link under half to unresolved V genes, and the rest is unexplained. V and J calls and clone size are copied from that table; D and trimming were computed from the DNA. The sample table contains roughly 180,000 clones; only one count was recorded for 60% to 85% of them. The ten largest make up roughly 8.6% of the sample.

Collaborating institutions collected whole blood in K2EDTA tubes following their own protocols. For TCRbeta analysis, collaborators shipped samples as frozen whole blood, isolated PBMCs, or DNA extracted from either of those sample types. Trimming at the junction amounts to 4 bases on V and 7 bases on J, and the germline ends lie 10 bases apart. Reading from cysteine to phenylalanine, the CDR3 counts 13 amino acids. Only the CDR3 part of the read is kept: 39 bases, read in frame from the first base. As encoded in the germline V gene, CDR1 is MGHRA while CDR2 is YSYEKL. Sample: peripheral blood. The TCR originated in a woman aged 50 to 65 with active or convalescent COVID-19. The V and J segments used are TRBV4-1 and TRBJ2-2, with the identity of the D gene unclear. The CDR3 reads CASSPLGLGELFF. The DNA is TGCGCCAGCAGCCCCCTTGGCCTCGGGGAGCTGTTTTTT.